The entry that follows covers one TCR beta chain sequence. The data were taken from a study of Tregs in tolerant kidney transplant recipients. Mixed chimerism was transient after nonmyeloablative marrow transplants from related graft donors. The assay was immunoSEQ multiplex PCR, and TCRdb's table has in-frame clones only and misses some. The sample has fewer than 95,000 clones, under 95% seen once. Germline assignment: CDR1 SGHTA and CDR2 FQGNSA. The J segment lost 6 bases and the V segment lost 3 bases, leaving 9 bases of the junction unmatched. This CDR3 is 16 amino acids long. The sample consisted of CD4+ T cells from blood (PBMCs), taken 12 months after the transplant. The V and J genes are TRBV7-2 and TRBJ2-1; 9 nucleotides align to TRBD1. The sequence derives from a human patient who received a combined kidney and bone marrow transplant. Some of the T cells might come from the graft donor. The CDR3 sequence: CASSFFPGQGVNEQFF. The CDR3 bases are TGTGCCAGCAGCTTTTTTCCGGGACAGGGCGTCAATGAGCAGTTCTTC.